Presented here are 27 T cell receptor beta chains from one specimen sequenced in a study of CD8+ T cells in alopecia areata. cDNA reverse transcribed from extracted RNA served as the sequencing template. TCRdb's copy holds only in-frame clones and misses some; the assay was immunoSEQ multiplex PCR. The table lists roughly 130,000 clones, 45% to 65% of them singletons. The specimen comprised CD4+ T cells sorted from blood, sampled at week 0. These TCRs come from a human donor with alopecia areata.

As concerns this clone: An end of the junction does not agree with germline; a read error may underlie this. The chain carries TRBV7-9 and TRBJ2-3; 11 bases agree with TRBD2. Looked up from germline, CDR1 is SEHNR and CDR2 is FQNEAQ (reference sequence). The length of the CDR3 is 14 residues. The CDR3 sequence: CAGRVGLAADTQYF. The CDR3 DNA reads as TGTGCCGGCAGAGTGGGACTAGCGGCAGATACGCAGTATTTT.

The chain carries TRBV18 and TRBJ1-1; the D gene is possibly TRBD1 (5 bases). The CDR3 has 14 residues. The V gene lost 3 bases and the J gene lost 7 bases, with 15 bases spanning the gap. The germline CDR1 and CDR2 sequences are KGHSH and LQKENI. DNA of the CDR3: TGTGCCAGCTCACCTCGGGGCCGCGACCTTGAAGCTTTCTTT. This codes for CASSPRGRDLEAFF.

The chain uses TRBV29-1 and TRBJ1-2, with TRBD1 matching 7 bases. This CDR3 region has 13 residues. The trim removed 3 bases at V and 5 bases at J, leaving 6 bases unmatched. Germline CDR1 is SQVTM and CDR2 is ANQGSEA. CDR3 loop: CSVDWTGRYGYTF. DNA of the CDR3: TGCAGCGTTGATTGGACAGGCCGTTATGGCTACACCTTC.

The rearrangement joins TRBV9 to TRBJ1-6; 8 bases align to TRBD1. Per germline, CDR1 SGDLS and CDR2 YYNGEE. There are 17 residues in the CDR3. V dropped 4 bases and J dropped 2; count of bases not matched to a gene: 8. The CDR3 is CASSPGPGGAYNSPLHF. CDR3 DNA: TGTGCCAGCAGCCCAGGACCAGGGGGCGCCTATAATTCACCCCTCCACTTT.

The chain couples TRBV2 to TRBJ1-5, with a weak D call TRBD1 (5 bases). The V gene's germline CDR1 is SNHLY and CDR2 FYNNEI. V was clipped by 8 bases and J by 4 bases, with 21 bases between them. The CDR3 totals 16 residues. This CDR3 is CASGAVKGGPNQPQHF. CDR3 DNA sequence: TGTGCCAGCGGGGCTGTGAAGGGTGGCCCAAATCAGCCCCAGCATTTT.

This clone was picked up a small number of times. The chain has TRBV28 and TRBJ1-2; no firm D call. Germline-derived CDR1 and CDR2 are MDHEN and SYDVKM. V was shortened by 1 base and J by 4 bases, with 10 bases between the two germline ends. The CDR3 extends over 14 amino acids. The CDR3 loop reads CASSLSDRSYGYTF. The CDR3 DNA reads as TGTGCCAGCAGTTTATCCGACCGTTCCTATGGCTACACCTTC.

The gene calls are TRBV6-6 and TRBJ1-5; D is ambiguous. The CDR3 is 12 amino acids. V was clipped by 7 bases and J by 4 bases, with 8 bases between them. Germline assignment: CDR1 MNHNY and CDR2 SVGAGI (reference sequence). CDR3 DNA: TGTGCCAGCAATGGACCTAATCAGCCCCAGCATTTT. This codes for CASNGPNQPQHF.

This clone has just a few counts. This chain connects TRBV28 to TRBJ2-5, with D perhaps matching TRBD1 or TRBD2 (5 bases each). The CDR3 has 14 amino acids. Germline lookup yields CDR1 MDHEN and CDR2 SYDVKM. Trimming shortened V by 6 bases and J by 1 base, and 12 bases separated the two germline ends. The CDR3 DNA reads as TGTGCCAGCAGCTCACCAGGGACCCAAGAGACCCAGTACTTC. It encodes CASSSPGTQETQYF.

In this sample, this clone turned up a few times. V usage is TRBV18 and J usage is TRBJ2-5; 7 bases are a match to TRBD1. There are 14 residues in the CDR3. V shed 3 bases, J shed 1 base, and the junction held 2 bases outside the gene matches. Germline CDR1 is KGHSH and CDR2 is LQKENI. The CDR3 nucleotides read TGTGCCAGCTCACCTGGACAGGTCCAAGAGACCCAGTACTTC. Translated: CASSPGQVQETQYF. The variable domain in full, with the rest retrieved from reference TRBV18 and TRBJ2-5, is NAGVMQNPRHLVRRRGQEARLRCSPMKGHSHVYWYRQLPEEGLKFMVYLQKENIIDESGMPKERFSAEFPKEGPSILRIQQVVRGDSAAYFCASSPGQVQETQYFGPGTRLLVL.

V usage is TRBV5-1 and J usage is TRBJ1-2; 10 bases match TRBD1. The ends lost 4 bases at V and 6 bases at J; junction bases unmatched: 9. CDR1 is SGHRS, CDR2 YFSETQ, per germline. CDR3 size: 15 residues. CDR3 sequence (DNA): TGCGCCAGCAGCCCTACCCCCGGGACAGGGGATGGCTACACCTTC. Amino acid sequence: CASSPTPGTGDGYTF.

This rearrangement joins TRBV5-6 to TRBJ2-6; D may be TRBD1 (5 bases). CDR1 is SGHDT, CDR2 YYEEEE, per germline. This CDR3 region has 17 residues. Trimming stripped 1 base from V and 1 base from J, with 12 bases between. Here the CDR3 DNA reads TGTGCCAGCAGCTTGTGGTCCAGGGTTTCTGGGGCCAACGTCCTGACTTTC. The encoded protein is CASSLWSRVSGANVLTF.

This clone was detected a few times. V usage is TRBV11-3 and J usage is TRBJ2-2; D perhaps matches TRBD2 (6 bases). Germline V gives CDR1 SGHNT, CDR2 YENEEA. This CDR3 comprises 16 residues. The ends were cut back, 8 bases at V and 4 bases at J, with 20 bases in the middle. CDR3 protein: CASGGTGEAGTGELFF. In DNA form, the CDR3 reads TGTGCCAGCGGCGGCACGGGGGAGGCGGGCACCGGGGAGCTGTTTTTT.

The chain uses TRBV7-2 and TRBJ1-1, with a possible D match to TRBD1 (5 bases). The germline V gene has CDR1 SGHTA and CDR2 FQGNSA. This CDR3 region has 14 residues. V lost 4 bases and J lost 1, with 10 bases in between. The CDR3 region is CASSYSGQNTEAFF. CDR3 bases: TGTGCCAGCAGCTACTCCGGACAGAACACTGAAGCTTTCTTT.

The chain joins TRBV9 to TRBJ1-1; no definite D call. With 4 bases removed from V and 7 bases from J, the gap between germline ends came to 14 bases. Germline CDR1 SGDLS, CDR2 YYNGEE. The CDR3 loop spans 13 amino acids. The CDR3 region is CASSPQSHGEAFF. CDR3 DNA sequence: TGTGCCAGCAGCCCCCAGTCGCACGGTGAAGCTTTCTTT.

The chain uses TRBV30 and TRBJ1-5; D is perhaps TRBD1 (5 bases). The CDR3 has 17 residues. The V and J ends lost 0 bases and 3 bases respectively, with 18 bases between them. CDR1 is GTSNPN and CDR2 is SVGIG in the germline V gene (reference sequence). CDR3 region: CAWSVRRERGHNQPQHF. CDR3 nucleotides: TGTGCCTGGAGTGTACGGCGGGAGAGGGGTCACAATCAGCCCCAGCATTTT.

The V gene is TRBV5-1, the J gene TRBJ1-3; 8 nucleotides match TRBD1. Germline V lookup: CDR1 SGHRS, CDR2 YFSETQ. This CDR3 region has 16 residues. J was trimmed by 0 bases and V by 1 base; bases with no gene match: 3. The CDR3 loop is CASSLTGQVSGNTIYF. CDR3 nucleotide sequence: TGCGCCAGCAGCTTGACGGGACAGGTCTCTGGAAACACCATATATTTT.

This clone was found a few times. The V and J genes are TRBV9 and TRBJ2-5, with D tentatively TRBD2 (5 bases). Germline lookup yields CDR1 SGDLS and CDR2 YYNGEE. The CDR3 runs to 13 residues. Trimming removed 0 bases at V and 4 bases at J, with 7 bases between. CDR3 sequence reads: CASSVGTPETQYF. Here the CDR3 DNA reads TGTGCCAGCAGCGTAGGGACTCCAGAGACCCAGTACTTC.

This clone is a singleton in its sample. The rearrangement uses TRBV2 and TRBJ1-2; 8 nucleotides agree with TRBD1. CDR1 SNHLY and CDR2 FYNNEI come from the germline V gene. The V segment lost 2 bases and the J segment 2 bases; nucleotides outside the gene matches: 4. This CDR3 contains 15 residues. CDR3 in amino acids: CASSELGDRNYGYTF. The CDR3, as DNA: TGTGCCAGCAGTGAATTAGGGGACAGGAACTATGGCTACACCTTC.

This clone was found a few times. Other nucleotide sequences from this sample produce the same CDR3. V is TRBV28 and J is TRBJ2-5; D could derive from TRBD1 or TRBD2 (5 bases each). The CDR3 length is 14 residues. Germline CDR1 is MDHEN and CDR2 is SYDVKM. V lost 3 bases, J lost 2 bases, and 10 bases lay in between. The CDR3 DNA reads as TGTGCCAGCAGTTTGTCCGGGACGCAAGAGACCCAGTACTTC. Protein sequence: CASSLSGTQETQYF.

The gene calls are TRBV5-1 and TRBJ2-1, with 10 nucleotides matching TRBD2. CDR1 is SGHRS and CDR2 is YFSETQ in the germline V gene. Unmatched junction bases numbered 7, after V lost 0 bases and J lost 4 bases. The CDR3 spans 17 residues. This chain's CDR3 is CASSLAAKTSGYNEQFF. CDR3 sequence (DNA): TGCGCCAGCAGCTTGGCCGCGAAGACTAGCGGGTACAATGAGCAGTTCTTC.

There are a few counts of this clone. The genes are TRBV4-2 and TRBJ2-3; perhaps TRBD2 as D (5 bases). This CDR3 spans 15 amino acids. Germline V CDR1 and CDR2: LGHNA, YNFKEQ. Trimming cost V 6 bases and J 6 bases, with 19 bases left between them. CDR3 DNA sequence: TGTGCCAGCAGTCAGCCTCGGGGAAATGTGGATACGCAGTATTTT. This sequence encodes CASSQPRGNVDTQYF.

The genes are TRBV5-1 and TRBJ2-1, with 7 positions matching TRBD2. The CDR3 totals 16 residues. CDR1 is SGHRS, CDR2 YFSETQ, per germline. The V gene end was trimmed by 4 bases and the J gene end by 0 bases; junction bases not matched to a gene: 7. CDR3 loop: CASSREASGSYNEQFF. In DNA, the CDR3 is TGCGCCAGCAGCCGGGAGGCTAGCGGCTCCTACAATGAGCAGTTCTTC.

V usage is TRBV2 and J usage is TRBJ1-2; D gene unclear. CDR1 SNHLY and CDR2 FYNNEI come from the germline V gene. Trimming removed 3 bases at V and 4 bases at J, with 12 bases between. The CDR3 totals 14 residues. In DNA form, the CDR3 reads TGTGCCAGCAGTGATGGGGTACGAGCCTATGGCTACACCTTC. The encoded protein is CASSDGVRAYGYTF.

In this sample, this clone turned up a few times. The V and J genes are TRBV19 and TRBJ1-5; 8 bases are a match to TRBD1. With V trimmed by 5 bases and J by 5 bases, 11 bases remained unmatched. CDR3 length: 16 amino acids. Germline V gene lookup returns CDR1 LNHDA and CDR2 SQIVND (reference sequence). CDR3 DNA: TGTGCCAGTAGTCCTAAAGACAGGGGTAGGGATCAGCCCCAGCATTTT. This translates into CASSPKDRGRDQPQHF.

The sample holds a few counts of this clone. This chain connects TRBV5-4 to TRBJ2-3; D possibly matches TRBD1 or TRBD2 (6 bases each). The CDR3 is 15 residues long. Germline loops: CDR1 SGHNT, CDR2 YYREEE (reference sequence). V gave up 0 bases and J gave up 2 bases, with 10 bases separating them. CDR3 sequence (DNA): TGTGCCAGCAGCTTGGCGGAGGGGGTCACAGATACGCAGTATTTT. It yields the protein CASSLAEGVTDTQYF.

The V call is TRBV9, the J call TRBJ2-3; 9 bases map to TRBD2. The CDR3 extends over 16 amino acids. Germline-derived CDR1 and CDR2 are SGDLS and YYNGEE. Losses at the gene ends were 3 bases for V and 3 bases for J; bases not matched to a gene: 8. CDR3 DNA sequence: TGTGCCAGCAGCGGAGGGGCGGGAGGGCCAACAGATACGCAGTATTTT. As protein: CASSGGAGGPTDTQYF.

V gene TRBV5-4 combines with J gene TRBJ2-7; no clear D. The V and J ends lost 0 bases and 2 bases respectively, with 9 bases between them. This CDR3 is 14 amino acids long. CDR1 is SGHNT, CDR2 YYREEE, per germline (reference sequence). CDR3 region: CASSLEPGTYEQYF. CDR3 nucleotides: TGTGCCAGCAGCTTGGAACCAGGCACCTACGAGCAGTACTTC. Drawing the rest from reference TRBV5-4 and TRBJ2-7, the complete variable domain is ETGVTQSPTHLIKTRGQQVTLRCSSQSGHNTVSWYQQALGQGPQFIFQYYREEENGRGNFPPRFSGLQFPNYSSELNVNALELDDSALYLCASSLEPGTYEQYFGPGTRLTVT.